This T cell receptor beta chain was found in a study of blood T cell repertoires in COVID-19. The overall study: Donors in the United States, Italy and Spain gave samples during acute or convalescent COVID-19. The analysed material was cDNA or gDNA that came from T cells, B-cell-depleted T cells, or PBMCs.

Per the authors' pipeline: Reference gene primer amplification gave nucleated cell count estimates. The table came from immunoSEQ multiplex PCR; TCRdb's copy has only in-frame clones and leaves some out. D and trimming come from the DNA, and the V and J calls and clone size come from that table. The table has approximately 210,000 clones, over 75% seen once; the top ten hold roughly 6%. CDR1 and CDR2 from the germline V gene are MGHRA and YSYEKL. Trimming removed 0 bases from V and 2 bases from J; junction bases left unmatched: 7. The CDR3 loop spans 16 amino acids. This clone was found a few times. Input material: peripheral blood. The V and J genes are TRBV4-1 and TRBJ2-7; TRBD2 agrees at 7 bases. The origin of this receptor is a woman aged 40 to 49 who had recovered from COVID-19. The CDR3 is CASSQDLASGPYEQYF. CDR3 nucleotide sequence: TGCGCCAGCAGCCAAGATCTGGCTAGCGGACCCTACGAGCAGTACTTC.